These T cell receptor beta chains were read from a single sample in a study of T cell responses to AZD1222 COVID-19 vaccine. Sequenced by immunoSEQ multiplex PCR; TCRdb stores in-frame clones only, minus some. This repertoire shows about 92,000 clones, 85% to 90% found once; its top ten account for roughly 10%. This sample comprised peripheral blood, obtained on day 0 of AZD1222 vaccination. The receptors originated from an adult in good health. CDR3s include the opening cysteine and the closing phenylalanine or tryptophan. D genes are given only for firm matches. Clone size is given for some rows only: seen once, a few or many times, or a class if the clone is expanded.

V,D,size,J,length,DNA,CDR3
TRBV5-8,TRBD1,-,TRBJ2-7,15,TGTGCCAGCAGCCCCTCCGGGACAGGGGGTGAGCAGACGTACTTC,CASSPSGTGGEQTYF
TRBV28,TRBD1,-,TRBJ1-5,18,TGTGCCAGCAGACCCGGGACAGGGTTTATAGATAGCAATCAGCCCCAGCATTTT,CASRPGTGFIDSNQPQHF
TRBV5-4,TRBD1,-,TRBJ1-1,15,TGTGCCAGCAGCTGGAGACAGGGGGTATACACTGAAGCTTTCTTT,CASSWRQGVYTEAFF
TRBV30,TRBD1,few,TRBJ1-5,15,TGTGCCTGGAGTCTAACACACAGGGGGAATCAGCCCCAGCATTTT,CAWSLTHRGNQPQHF
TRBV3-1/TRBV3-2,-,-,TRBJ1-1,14,TGTGCCAGCAGACGACAGGACCGGAACACTGAAGCTTTCTTT,CASRRQDRNTEAFF
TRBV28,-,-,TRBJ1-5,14,TGTGCCAGCAGACCCGGACGGATCAATCAGCCCCAGCATTTT,CASRPGRINQPQHF
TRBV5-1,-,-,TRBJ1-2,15,TGCGCCAGCAGCCCCGGTGGGGGTGAAGTAAGTGGCTACACCTTC,CASSPGGGEVSGYTF
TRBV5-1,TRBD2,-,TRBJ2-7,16,TGCGCCAGCAGCTCCACCATAGCGGGAGTTGCCTACGAGCAGTACTTC,CASSSTIAGVAYEQYF
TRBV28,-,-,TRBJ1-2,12,TGTGCCAGCAGGACAGGCGCGCATGGCTACACCTTC,CASRTGAHGYTF
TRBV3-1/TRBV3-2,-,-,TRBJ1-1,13,TGTGCCAGCAGCCAGGGACCGAACACTGAAGCTTTCTTT,CASSQGPNTEAFF
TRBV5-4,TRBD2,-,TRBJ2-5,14,TGTGCCAGCAGCTCTCGGGGGGTCCCAGAGACCCAGTACTTC,CASSSRGVPETQYF
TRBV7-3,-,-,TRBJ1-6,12,TGTGCCAGCAGCTTAGGGAATTCACCCCTCCACTTT,CASSLGNSPLHF
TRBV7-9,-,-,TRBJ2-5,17,TGTGCCAGCCTCAAGGGGCGCGGGGGCTCTTCGGGAGAGACCCAGTACTTC,CASLKGRGGSSGETQYF
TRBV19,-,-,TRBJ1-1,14,TGTGCCAGTAGTATCCGGGCCAGGGAGACTGAAGCTTTCTTT,CASSIRARETEAFF
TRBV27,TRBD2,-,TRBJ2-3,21,TGTGCCAGCAGTTTAGGACTAGCGGAATGGGGGAATCCTACCTTCACAGATACGCAGTATTTT,CASSLGLAEWGNPTFTDTQYF
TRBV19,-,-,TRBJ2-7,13,TGTGCCAGTAGTAAGACAGGTACCTACGAGCAGTACTTC,CASSKTGTYEQYF
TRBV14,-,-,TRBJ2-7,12,TGTGCCAGCAAAGGACCCCGCTACGAGCAGTACTTC,CASKGPRYEQYF
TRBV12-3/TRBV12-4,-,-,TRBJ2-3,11,TGTGCCAGCAGTCTCGAGGATACGCAGTATTTT,CASSLEDTQYF
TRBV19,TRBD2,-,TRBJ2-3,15,TGTGCCAGTAGGACCGGGACTAGCGGGGGAGATACGCAGTATTTT,CASRTGTSGGDTQYF
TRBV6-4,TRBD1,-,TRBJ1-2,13,TGTGCCAGCAGTGCCCGACAGGGCGAGGGCTACACCTTC,CASSARQGEGYTF
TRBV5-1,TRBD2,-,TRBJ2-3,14,TGCGCCAGCAGCACTAGCGGGGGTGGGGATACGCAGTATTTT,CASSTSGGGDTQYF
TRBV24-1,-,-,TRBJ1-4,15,TGTGCCACCAGTGATTTGCCACAGCTTAATGAAAAACTGTTTTTT,CATSDLPQLNEKLFF
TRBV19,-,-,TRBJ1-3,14,TGTGCCAGTACTCCTCAGGACGGTGGAAACACCATATATTTT,CASTPQDGGNTIYF
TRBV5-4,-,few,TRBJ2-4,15,TGTGCCAGCCGGACGGATCCCCTAGCCAAAAACATTCAGTACTTC,CASRTDPLAKNIQYF
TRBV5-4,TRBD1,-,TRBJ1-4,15,TGTGCCAGCAGCCTCCGGGACAGGGAGGTGGAAAAACTGTTTTTT,CASSLRDREVEKLFF
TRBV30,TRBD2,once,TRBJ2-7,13,TGTGCCTGGAGTCGCCGGGGGGGCTCCGAGCAGTACTTC,CAWSRRGGSEQYF
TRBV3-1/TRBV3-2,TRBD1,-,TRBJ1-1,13,TGTGCCAGCCTGGACAGGGGGACCACTGAAGCTTTCTTT,CASLDRGTTEAFF
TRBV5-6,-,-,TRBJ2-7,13,TGTGCCAGCAGCACTTACGGGACACGAGAGCAGTACTTC,CASSTYGTREQYF
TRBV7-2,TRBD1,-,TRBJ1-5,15,TGTGCCAGCAGCACCGGACAGGGGGCAAAGCAGCCCCAGCATTTT,CASSTGQGAKQPQHF
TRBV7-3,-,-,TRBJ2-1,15,TGTGCCAGCAGCTTAACTAGCGTGGTTGACAATGAGCAGTTCTTC,CASSLTSVVDNEQFF
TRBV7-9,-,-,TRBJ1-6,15,TGTGCCAGCAGCTCCGGAGGGGCCGGTAATTCACCCCTCCACTTT,CASSSGGAGNSPLHF
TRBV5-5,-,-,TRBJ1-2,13,TGTGCCAGCAGCAGCCGTGGTTTCTATGGCTACACCTTC,CASSSRGFYGYTF
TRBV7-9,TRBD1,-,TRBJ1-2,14,TGTGCCAGCAGCTTAGAGGGGGCCTATTTTGGCTACACCTTC,CASSLEGAYFGYTF
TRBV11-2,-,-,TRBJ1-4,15,TGTGCCAGCAGCTTGATTTCGGGATCTGGTGAAAAACTGTTTTTT,CASSLISGSGEKLFF
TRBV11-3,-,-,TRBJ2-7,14,TGTGCCAGCAGCTTAGATGGAGCAGGTAGCGAGCAGTACTTC,CASSLDGAGSEQYF
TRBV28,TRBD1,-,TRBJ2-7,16,TGTGCCAGCAGCCCAGGAGGGACAGGGGCCTCCTACGAGCAGTACTTC,CASSPGGTGASYEQYF
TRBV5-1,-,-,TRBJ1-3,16,TGCGCCAGCAGCTTGTCAGAAACTTACTCTGGAAACACCATATATTTT,CASSLSETYSGNTIYF
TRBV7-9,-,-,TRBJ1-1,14,TGTGCCTCGGGGGAGGGCAGCATGAACACTGAAGCTTTCTTT,CASGEGSMNTEAFF
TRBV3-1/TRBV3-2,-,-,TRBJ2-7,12,TGTGCCAGCAGCCAAGATTTTTACGAGCAGTACTTC,CASSQDFYEQYF
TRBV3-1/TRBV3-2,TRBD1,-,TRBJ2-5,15,TGTGCCAGCAGCCAAGGGACAGGCTTCCAAGAGACCCAGTACTTC,CASSQGTGFQETQYF
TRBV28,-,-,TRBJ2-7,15,TGTGCCAGCAGCCTACTTTTCCGGCCACCCTACGAGCAGTACTTC,CASSLLFRPPYEQYF
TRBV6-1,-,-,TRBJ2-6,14,TGTGCCAGCAGTACAGGCTCTGGGGCCAACGTCCTGACTTTC,CASSTGSGANVLTF
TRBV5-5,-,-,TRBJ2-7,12,TGTGCCAGCAGCTTGGAGGGTTACGAGCAGTACTTC,CASSLEGYEQYF
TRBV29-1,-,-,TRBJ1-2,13,TGCAGCGTTGGGGCAGGGCTTAACTATGGCTACACCTTC,CSVGAGLNYGYTF
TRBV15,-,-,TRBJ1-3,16,TGTGCCACCAGCAGAGAAATTGCGAGGGCTGGAAACACCATATATTTT,CATSREIARAGNTIYF